One sample yielded the 25 T cell receptor beta chains listed below, sequenced in a study of blood T cell repertoires in COVID-19. TCRdb's table, derived via immunoSEQ multiplex PCR, lists solely in-frame clones and lacks some. The profile shows about 120,000 clones, around 89% of them singletons. The sequencing input was peripheral blood. These receptors came from a human donor with acute or convalescent COVID-19. The donor label of this sample is uncertain.

The chain couples TRBV11-3 to TRBJ2-5; D gene unclear. With 2 bases removed from V and 1 base from J, the gap between germline ends came to 5 bases. Germline CDR1 reads SGHNT; CDR2 reads YENEEA. The length of the CDR3 is 13 residues. The CDR3 DNA sequence: TGTGCCAGCAGCTTATACAGCCAAGAGACCCAGTACTTC. This codes for CASSLYSQETQYF.

The rearrangement uses TRBV15 and TRBJ2-6; tentative D call: TRBD1 (5 bases). This CDR3 comprises 17 residues. Trimming pared 1 base from V and 1 base from J, leaving 11 bases between. Germline V CDR1 and CDR2: LNHNV, YYDKDF (reference sequence). The CDR3 coding sequence is TGTGCCACCAGCAGAGGTAATACAGGTTCTGGGGCCAACGTCCTGACTTTC. Protein product: CATSRGNTGSGANVLTF.

This clone was detected only once. V is TRBV24-1 and J is TRBJ2-1, with 7 bases fitting TRBD1. The V and J ends lost 3 bases and 6 bases, in that order; junction bases with no gene match: 10. CDR3 size: 16 residues. Germline CDR1 is KGHDR and CDR2 is SFDVKD. CDR3 sequence reads: CATSDPRDRGGNEQFF. CDR3 bases: TGTGCCACCAGTGATCCAAGGGACAGAGGGGGCAATGAGCAGTTCTTC.

The chain couples TRBV28 to TRBJ1-3; D perhaps matches TRBD1 (5 bases). The CDR3 consists of 16 residues. The V and J ends lost 2 bases and 0 bases respectively, with 11 bases between them. Germline values: CDR1 MDHEN, CDR2 SYDVKM. CDR3 loop: CASSLMGQYSGNTIYF. CDR3 in DNA: TGTGCCAGCAGTTTAATGGGGCAGTACTCTGGAAACACCATATATTTT.

J is TRBJ1-3 and V is TRBV19; a weak D match, TRBD1 (6 bases). CDR3 size: 17 residues. CDR1 LNHDA and CDR2 SQIVND come from the germline V gene (reference sequence). Trimming removed 4 bases from V and 0 bases from J, with 16 bases in between. CDR3 nucleotide sequence: TGTGCCAGTAGTACCCTGATTGGACAGAACTCTGGAAACACCATATATTTT. It translates to CASSTLIGQNSGNTIYF. The whole variable domain, remainder taken from reference TRBV19 and TRBJ1-3, is DGGITQSPKYLFRKEGQNVTLSCEQNLNHDAMYWYRQDPGQGLRLIYYSQIVNDFQKGDIAEGYSVSREKKESFPLTVTSAQKNPTAFYLCASSTLIGQNSGNTIYFGEGSWLTVV.

The chain couples TRBV6-5 to TRBJ1-2, with D hard to call. CDR1 MNHEY and CDR2 SVGAGI come from the germline V gene. Trimming removed 4 bases from V and 8 bases from J, with 14 bases in between. The CDR3 contains 13 residues. CDR3 coding DNA: TGTGCCAGCAGTTCCTTTCGAGCCGGGGGCTACACCTTC. Translating it yields CASSSFRAGGYTF.

The gene calls are TRBV28 and TRBJ2-1; 9 bases align to TRBD1. Germline CDR1 is MDHEN and CDR2 is SYDVKM. The CDR3 contains 13 residues. V lost 5 bases to trimming and J lost 8 bases; unmatched junction nucleotides: 4. The CDR3 DNA sequence: TGTGCCAGCAGTATGACAGGGGGATATGAGCAGTTCTTC. Translation gives CASSMTGGYEQFF. The full variable domain, completed using reference TRBV28 and TRBJ2-1, is DVKVTQSSRYLVKRTGEKVFLECVQDMDHENMFWYRQDPGLGLRLIYFSYDVKMKEKGDIPEGYSVSREKKERFSLILESASTNQTSMYLCASSMTGGYEQFFGPGTRLTVL.

J is TRBJ2-7 and V is TRBV5-1; D gene uncertain. Germline values: CDR1 SGHRS, CDR2 YFSETQ. Trimming removed 1 base at V and 0 bases at J, with 11 bases between. The CDR3 extends over 15 amino acids. DNA for the CDR3: TGCGCCAGCAGCTTGTTAACAGATCTCTCCTACGAGCAGTACTTC. This encodes CASSLLTDLSYEQYF.

The genes are TRBV5-1 and TRBJ1-4; TRBD1 matches at 7 bases. The J segment lost 5 bases and the V segment lost 4 bases, leaving 5 bases of the junction unmatched. The CDR3 totals 14 residues. CDR1 is SGHRS, CDR2 YFSETQ, per germline. CDR3 sequence (DNA): TGCGCCAGCAGCGACCACAGGGGAAATGAAAAACTGTTTTTT. Translated: CASSDHRGNEKLFF.

The rearrangement joins TRBV15 to TRBJ2-7; 10 bases align to TRBD2. The trim removed 4 bases at V and 2 bases at J, leaving 2 bases unmatched. Germline CDR1 reads LNHNV; CDR2 reads YYDKDF (reference sequence). This CDR3 region has 14 residues. The CDR3 coding sequence is TGTGCCACCAGCACTAGCGGGGGTGCCTACGAGCAGTACTTC. Amino acid sequence: CATSTSGGAYEQYF.

This sequence joins TRBV3-1 (or the pseudogene TRBV3-2) and TRBJ2-3, with 13 nucleotides matching TRBD2. V shed 5 bases, J shed 1 base, and the junction held 12 bases outside the gene matches. Germline V gene sequence: CDR1 LGHDT, CDR2 YNNKEL (reference sequence). The CDR3 totals 19 residues. CDR3 DNA: TGTGCCAGCAGCAAGGATCGGACTAGCGGGAGTGGGGGCACAGATACGCAGTATTTT. This translates into CASSKDRTSGSGGTDTQYF.

The chain is built from TRBV5-1 and TRBJ1-6, with D perhaps TRBD1 (5 bases). Trimming pared 4 bases from V and 0 bases from J, leaving 14 bases between. Germline CDR1 SGHRS, CDR2 YFSETQ. The CDR3 is made up of 17 amino acids. The CDR3 sequence: CASSRGGESSYNSPLHF. In nucleotides, the CDR3 is TGCGCCAGCAGCCGGGGCGGGGAGAGCTCCTATAATTCACCCCTCCACTTT. Variable domain in full (rest from reference TRBV5-1 and TRBJ1-6): KAGVTQTPRYLIKTRGQQVTLSCSPISGHRSVSWYQQTPGQGLQFLFEYFSETQRNKGNFPGRFSGRQFSNSRSEMNVSTLELGDSALYLCASSRGGESSYNSPLHFGNGTRLTVT.

V gene TRBV2 combines with J gene TRBJ2-1; maybe TRBD1 (5 bases). The CDR3 loop spans 12 amino acids. Between the trimmed V and J ends, which lost 8 bases and 8 bases, there was a span of 13 bases. Germline CDR1 and CDR2: SNHLY and FYNNEI. Written as DNA, the CDR3 is TGTGCCAGCCGGACACTCGAGGATGAGCAGTTCTTC. This encodes CASRTLEDEQFF.

The rearrangement uses TRBV7-9 and TRBJ2-3; 7 bases match TRBD2. Unmatched junction bases numbered 5, after V lost 3 bases and J lost 2 bases. From germline, CDR1 is SEHNR and CDR2 FQNEAQ (reference sequence). The CDR3 covers 15 residues. CDR3 sequence reads: CASSFTGGTTDTQYF. The CDR3 region has the DNA TGTGCCAGCAGCTTCACCGGGGGGACCACAGATACGCAGTATTTT.

The chain carries TRBV2 and TRBJ2-3; TRBD2 might be the D (6 bases). V shed 5 bases and J shed 5 bases, with 11 bases lying between them. The V gene's germline CDR1 is SNHLY and CDR2 FYNNEI. The CDR3 consists of 13 residues. CDR3 region: CASSFTSQDTQYF. The CDR3, as DNA: TGTGCCAGCAGTTTCACTAGCCAAGATACGCAGTATTTT. The full variable domain, its missing parts supplied by reference TRBV2 and TRBJ2-3, is EPEVTQTPSHQVTQMGQEVILRCVPISNHLYFYWYRQILGQKVEFLVSFYNNEISEKSEIFDDQFSVERPDGSNFTLKIRSTKLEDSAMYFCASSFTSQDTQYFGPGTRLTVL.

The rearrangement uses TRBV2 and TRBJ2-7; 7 bases match TRBD1. This CDR3 has 14 amino acids. V was clipped by 6 bases and J by 1 base; unmatched bases: 6. The germline V gene has CDR1 SNHLY and CDR2 FYNNEI. CDR3 region: CASRPRQGSYEQYF. CDR3 in DNA: TGTGCCAGCAGGCCAAGACAGGGATCCTACGAGCAGTACTTC.

The chain recombines TRBV6-2 or TRBV6-3 with TRBJ1-1; 7 bases are a match to TRBD1. The V and J ends lost 0 bases and 3 bases, in that order; junction bases with no gene match: 10. Germline CDR1 reads MNHEY; CDR2 reads SVGEGT. There are 17 residues in the CDR3. The CDR3 reads CASSYSVARGLDTEAFF. CDR3 DNA sequence: TGTGCCAGCAGTTACTCGGTCGCCAGGGGGTTAGACACTGAAGCTTTCTTT.

CDR3 coding DNA: TGTGCCAGTTCAGCGGAGCCAGCGAACACCGGGGAGCTGTTTTTT. It codes for CASSAEPANTGELFF. J is TRBJ2-2 and V is TRBV7-3; a possible D gene is TRBD2 (5 bases). The CDR3 covers 15 residues. Germline CDR1 and CDR2: SGHTA and FQGTGA. Trimming stripped 9 bases from V and 0 bases from J, with 14 bases between. The variable domain in full, with the rest retrieved from reference TRBV7-3 and TRBJ2-2, is GAGVSQTPSNKVTEKGKYVELRCDPISGHTALYWYRQSLGQGPEFLIYFQGTGAADDSGLPNDRFFAVRPEGSVSTLKIQRTERGDSAVYLCASSAEPANTGELFFGEGSRLTVL.

This chain connects TRBV10-3 to TRBJ2-5, with 7 nucleotides matching TRBD1. The length of the CDR3 is 14 residues. The V and J ends lost 10 bases and 5 bases, in that order; junction bases with no gene match: 13. CDR1 and CDR2 from the germline V gene are ENHRY and SYGVKD. DNA of the CDR3: TGTGCCACTAAAGACAGGGTGGATGAGGAGACCCAGTACTTC. It is translated as CATKDRVDEETQYF.

J is TRBJ1-4 and V is TRBV28; tentatively, D is TRBD1 (5 bases). This CDR3 has 18 residues. Germline values: CDR1 MDHEN, CDR2 SYDVKM. Trimming cost V 7 bases and J 0 bases, with 21 bases left between them. The CDR3, as DNA: TGTGCCAGCAAGTTCGACAGCTTAAAATACGCAACTAATGAAAAACTGTTTTTT. This gives the protein CASKFDSLKYATNEKLFF.

Here the CDR3 DNA reads TGTGCCAGCAGCATTAGCGACAGGGATCGTTCACCCCTCCACTTT. Its protein product is CASSISDRDRSPLHF. The chain has TRBV5-4 and TRBJ1-6; TRBD1 aligns across 7 bases. The CDR3 has 15 amino acids. J gave up 9 bases and V 4 bases, and 10 bases lay outside the gene matches. CDR1 and CDR2 (germline): SGHNT, YYREEE (reference sequence).

V and J are TRBV5-4 and TRBJ2-1, with 7 bases lining up with TRBD2. CDR1 is SGHNT, CDR2 YYREEE, per germline (reference sequence). The V segment lost 7 bases and the J segment 7 bases; nucleotides outside the gene matches: 14. The CDR3 runs to 15 residues. Here the CDR3 reads CASPVPGGLRNEQFF. The CDR3 coding sequence is TGTGCCAGCCCAGTACCGGGGGGACTAAGGAATGAGCAGTTCTTC.

This clone was detected only a few times. The rearrangement links TRBV7-9 to TRBJ1-3; the D is unclear. Trimming left V 4 bases short and J 2 bases short, with 9 bases between. The CDR3 runs 14 residues. Germline V lookup: CDR1 SEHNR, CDR2 FQNEAQ (reference sequence). CDR3 nucleotides: TGTGCCAGCAGCTCACTCGAAACTGGAAACACCATATATTTT. Its translation: CASSSLETGNTIYF.

The rearrangement links TRBV28 to TRBJ2-3; 8 nucleotides match TRBD2. Germline V lookup: CDR1 MDHEN, CDR2 SYDVKM. V shed 4 bases, J shed 4 bases, and the junction held 13 bases outside the gene matches. The CDR3 contains 17 residues. CDR3 nucleotides: TGTGCCAGCAGTTCTAATAGCGGGATCTCCTCCTCAGATACGCAGTATTTT. This gives the protein CASSSNSGISSSDTQYF. The full variable domain, with the rest looked up from reference TRBV28 and TRBJ2-3, is DVKVTQSSRYLVKRTGEKVFLECVQDMDHENMFWYRQDPGLGLRLIYFSYDVKMKEKGDIPEGYSVSREKKERFSLILESASTNQTSMYLCASSSNSGISSSDTQYFGPGTRLTVL.

The chain joins TRBV3-1 (or the pseudogene TRBV3-2) to TRBJ1-1, with TRBD1 matching 7 bases. V was pared by 4 bases and J by 7 bases, with 3 bases of the junction left unmatched. CDR1 LGHDT and CDR2 YNNKEL come from the germline V gene (reference sequence). The CDR3 consists of 12 residues. The CDR3 sequence is CASSLQGREAFF. As DNA, the CDR3 is TGTGCCAGCAGCCTACAGGGGCGTGAAGCTTTCTTT.